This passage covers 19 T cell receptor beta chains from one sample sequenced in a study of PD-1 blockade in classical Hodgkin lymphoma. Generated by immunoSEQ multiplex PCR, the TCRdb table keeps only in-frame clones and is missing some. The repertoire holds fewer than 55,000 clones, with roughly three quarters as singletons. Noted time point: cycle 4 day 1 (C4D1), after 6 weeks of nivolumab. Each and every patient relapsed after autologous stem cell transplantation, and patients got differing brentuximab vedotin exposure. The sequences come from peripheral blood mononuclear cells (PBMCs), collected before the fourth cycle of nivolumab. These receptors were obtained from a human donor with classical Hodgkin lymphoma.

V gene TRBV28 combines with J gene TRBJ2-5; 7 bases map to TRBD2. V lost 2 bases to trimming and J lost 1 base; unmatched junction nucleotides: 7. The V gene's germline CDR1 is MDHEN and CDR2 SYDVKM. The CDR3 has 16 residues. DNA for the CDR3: TGTGCCAGCAGTTTACCCCACGGGGAGGGCCAAGAGACCCAGTACTTC. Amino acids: CASSLPHGEGQETQYF.

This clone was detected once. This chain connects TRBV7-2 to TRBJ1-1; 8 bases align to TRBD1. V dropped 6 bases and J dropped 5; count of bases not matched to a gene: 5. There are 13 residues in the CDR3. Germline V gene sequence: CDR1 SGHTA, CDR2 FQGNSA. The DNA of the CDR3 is TGTGCCAGCAGTATTACAGGGGGAACTGAAGCTTTCTTT. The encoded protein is CASSITGGTEAFF.

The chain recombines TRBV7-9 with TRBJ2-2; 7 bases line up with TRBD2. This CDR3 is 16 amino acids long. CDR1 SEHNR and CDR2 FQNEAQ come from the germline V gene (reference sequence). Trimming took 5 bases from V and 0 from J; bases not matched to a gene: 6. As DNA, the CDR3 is TGTGCCAGCAGCCGAAAGCTAGCGGCGAACACCGGGGAGCTGTTTTTT. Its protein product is CASSRKLAANTGELFF.

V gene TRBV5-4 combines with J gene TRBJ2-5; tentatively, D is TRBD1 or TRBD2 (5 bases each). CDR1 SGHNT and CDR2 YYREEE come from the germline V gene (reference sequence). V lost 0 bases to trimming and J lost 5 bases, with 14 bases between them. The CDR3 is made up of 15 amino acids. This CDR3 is CASSLASGWGETQYF. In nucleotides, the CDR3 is TGTGCCAGCAGCTTGGCGTCCGGGTGGGGGGAGACCCAGTACTTC.

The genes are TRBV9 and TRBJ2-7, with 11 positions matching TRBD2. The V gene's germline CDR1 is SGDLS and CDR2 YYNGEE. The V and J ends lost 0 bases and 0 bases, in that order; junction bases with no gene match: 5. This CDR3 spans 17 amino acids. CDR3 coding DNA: TGTGCCAGCAGCGTAGACTTACTAGCGGGAGACTCCTACGAGCAGTACTTC. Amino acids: CASSVDLLAGDSYEQYF.

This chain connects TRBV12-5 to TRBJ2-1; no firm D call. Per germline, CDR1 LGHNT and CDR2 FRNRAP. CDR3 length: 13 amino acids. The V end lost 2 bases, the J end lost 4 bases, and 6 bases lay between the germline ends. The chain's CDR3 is CASGLPEYNEQFF. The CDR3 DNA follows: TGTGCTAGTGGTTTGCCAGAATACAATGAGCAGTTCTTC.

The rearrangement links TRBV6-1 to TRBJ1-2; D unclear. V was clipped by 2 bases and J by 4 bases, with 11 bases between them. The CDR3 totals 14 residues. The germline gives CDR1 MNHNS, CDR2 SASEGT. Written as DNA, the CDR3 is TGTGCCAGCAGTGAACGGGCAGGTCCCTATGGCTACACCTTC. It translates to CASSERAGPYGYTF.

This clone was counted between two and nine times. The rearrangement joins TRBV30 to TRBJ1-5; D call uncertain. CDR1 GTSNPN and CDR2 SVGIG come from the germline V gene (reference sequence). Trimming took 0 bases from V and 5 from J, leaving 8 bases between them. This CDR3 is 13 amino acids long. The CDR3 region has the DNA TGTGCCTGGAGTGTGTCCTTATATCAGCCCCAGCATTTT. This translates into CAWSVSLYQPQHF.

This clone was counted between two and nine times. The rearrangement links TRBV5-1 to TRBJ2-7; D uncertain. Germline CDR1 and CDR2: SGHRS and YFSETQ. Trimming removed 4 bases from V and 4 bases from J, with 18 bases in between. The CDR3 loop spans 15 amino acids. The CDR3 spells CASSLGKGYKYEQYF. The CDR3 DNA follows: TGCGCCAGCAGCCTGGGGAAAGGGTACAAGTACGAGCAGTACTTC.

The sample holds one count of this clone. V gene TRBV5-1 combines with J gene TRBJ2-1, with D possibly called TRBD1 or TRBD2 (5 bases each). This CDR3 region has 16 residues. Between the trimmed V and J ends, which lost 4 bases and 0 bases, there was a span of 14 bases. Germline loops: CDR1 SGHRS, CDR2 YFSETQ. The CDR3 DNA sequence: TGCGCCAGCAGCCGCCTGGGGGTAAGCTCCTACAATGAGCAGTTCTTC. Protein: CASSRLGVSSYNEQFF.

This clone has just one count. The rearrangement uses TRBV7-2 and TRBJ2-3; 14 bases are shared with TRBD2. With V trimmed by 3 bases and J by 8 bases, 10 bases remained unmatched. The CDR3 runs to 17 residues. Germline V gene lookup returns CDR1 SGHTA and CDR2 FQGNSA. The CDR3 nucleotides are TGTGCCAGCAGCTTCACAGGACTAGCGGGGGGCCAGACTACGCAGTATTTT. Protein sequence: CASSFTGLAGGQTTQYF.

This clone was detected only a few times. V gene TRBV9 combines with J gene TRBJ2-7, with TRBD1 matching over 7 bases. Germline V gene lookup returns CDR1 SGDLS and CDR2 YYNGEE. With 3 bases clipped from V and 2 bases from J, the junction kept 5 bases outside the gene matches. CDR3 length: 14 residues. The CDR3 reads CASSDQGVPYEQYF. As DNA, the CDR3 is TGTGCCAGCAGCGACCAGGGGGTCCCCTACGAGCAGTACTTC.

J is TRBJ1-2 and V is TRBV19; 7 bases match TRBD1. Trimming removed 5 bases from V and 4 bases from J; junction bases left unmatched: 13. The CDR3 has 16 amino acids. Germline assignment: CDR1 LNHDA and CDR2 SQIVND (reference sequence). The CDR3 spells CASSPTQGGRAYGYTF. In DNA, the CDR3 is TGTGCCAGTAGTCCGACGCAGGGGGGGCGCGCCTATGGCTACACCTTC.

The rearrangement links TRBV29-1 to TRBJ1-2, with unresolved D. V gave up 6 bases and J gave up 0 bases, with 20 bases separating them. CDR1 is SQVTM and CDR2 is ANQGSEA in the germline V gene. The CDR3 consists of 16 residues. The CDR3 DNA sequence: TGCAGCGTGACGGTAGGAGGGTATGCTTCTAACTATGGCTACACCTTC. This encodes CSVTVGGYASNYGYTF.

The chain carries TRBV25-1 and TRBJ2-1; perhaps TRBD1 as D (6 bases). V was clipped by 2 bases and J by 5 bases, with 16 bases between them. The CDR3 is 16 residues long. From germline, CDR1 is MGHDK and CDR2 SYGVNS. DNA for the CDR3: TGTGCCAGCAGTGAAGCAGGGACATCTGCCCACAATGAGCAGTTCTTC. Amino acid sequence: CASSEAGTSAHNEQFF.

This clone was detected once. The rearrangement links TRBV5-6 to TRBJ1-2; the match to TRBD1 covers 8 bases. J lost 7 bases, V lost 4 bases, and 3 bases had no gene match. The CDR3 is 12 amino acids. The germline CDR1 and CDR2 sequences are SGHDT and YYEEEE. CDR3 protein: CASSRTGSGYTF. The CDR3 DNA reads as TGTGCCAGCAGCCGGACAGGGAGTGGCTACACCTTC.

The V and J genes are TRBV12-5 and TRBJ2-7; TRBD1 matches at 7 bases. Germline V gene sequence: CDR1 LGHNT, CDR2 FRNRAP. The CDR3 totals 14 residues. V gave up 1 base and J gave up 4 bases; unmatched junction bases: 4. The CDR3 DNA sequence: TGTGCTAGTGGTTTGGGACAGGGAAATTACGAGCAGTACTTC. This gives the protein CASGLGQGNYEQYF.

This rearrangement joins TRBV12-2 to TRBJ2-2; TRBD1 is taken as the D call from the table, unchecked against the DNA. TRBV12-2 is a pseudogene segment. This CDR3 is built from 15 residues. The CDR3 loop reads CASSLVDMRTGELFF. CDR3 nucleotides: TGTGCAAGTTCCTTAGTGGACATGCGCACCGGGGAGCTGTTTTTT.

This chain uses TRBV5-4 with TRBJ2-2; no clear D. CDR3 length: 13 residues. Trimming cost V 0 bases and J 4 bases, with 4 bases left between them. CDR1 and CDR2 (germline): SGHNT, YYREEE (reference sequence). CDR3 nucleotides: TGTGCCAGCAGCTTGGCCTCCACCGGGGAGCTGTTTTTT. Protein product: CASSLASTGELFF.